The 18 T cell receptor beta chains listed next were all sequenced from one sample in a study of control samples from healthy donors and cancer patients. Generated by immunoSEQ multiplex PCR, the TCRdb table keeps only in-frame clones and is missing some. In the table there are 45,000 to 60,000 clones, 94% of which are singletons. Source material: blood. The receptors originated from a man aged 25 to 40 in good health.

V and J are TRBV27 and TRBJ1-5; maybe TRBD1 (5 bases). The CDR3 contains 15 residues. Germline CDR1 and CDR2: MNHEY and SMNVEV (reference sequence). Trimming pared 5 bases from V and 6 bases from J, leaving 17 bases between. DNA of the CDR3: TGTGCCAGCAGTCCGGAAGACAGTTGGCGTCAGCCCCAGCATTTT. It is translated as CASSPEDSWRQPQHF.

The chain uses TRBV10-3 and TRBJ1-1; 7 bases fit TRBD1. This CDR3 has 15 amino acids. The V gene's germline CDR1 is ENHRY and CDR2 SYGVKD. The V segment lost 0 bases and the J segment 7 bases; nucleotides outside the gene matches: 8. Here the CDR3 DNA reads TGTGCCATCAGTGAGTCTACGGGGAGGACAGGTGAAGCTTTCTTT. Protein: CAISESTGRTGEAFF.

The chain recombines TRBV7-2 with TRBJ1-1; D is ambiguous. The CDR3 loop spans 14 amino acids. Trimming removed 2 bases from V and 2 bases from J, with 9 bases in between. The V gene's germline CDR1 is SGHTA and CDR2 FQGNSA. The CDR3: CASSLFLSNTEAFF. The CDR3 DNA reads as TGTGCCAGCAGCTTATTCCTGAGTAACACTGAAGCTTTCTTT.

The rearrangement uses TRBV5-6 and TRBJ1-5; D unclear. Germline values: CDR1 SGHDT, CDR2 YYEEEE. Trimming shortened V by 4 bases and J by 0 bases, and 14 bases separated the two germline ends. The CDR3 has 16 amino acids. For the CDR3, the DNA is TGTGCCAGCAGCCAGTTCGGACCATATAGCAATCAGCCCCAGCATTTT. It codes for CASSQFGPYSNQPQHF.

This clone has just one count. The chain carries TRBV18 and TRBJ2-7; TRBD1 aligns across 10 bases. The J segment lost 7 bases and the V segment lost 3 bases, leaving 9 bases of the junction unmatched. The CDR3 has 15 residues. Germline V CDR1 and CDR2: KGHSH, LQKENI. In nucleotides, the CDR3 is TGTGCCAGCTCACCCATCGGGACAGGGGTGTCGGAGCAGTACTTC. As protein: CASSPIGTGVSEQYF.

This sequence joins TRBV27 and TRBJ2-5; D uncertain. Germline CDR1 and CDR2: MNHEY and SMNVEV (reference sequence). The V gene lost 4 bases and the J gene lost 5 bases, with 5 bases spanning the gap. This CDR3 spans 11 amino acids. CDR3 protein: CASSYGETQYF. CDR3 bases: TGTGCCAGCAGTTATGGCGAGACCCAGTACTTC.

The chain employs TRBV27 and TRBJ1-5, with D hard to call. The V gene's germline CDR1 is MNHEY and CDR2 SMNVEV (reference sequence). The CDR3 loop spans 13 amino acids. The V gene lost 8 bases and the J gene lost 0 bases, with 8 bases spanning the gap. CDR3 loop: CASGRNSNQPQHF. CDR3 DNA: TGTGCCAGCGGTAGGAATAGCAATCAGCCCCAGCATTTT.

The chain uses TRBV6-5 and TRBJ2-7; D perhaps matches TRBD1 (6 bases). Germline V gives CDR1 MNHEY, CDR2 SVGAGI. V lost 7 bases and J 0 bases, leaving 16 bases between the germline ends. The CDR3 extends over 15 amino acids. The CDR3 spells CASKRDTTSSYEQYF. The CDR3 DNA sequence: TGTGCCAGCAAGAGGGACACGACGAGCTCCTACGAGCAGTACTTC.

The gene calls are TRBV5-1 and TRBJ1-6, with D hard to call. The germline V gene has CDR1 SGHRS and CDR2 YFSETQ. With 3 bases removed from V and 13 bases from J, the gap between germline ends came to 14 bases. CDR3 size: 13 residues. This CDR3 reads CASSSSLKEPLHF. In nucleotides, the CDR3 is TGCGCCAGCAGCTCGTCTTTGAAAGAGCCCCTCCACTTT.

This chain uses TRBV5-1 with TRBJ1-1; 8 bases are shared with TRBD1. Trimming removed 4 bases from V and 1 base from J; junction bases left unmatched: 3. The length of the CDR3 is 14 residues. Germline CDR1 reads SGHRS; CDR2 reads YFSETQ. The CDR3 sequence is CASSAGTGNTEAFF. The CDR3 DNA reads TGCGCCAGCAGCGCCGGGACAGGGAACACTGAAGCTTTCTTT.

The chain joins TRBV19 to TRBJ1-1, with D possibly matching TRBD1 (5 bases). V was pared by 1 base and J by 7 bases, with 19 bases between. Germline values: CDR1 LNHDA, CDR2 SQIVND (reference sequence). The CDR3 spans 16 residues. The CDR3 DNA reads TGTGCCAGTAGTATAGCCGCTGGAGTCGCGGGACTTGAAGCTTTCTTT. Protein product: CASSIAAGVAGLEAFF. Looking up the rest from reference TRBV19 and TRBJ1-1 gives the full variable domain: DGGITQSPKYLFRKEGQNVTLSCEQNLNHDAMYWYRQDPGQGLRLIYYSQIVNDFQKGDIAEGYSVSREKKESFPLTVTSAQKNPTAFYLCASSIAAGVAGLEAFFGQGTRLTVV.

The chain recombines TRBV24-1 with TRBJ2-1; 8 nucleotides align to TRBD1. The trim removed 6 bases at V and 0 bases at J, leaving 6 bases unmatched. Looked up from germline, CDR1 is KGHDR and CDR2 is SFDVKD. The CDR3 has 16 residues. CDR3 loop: CATSRQGFSSYNEQFF. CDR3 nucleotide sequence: TGTGCCACCAGTAGACAGGGGTTTAGCTCCTACAATGAGCAGTTCTTC.

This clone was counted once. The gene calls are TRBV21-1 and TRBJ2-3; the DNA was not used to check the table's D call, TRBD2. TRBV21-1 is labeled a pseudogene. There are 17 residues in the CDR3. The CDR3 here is CASSLSPRDYDTDTQYF. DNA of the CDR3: TGTGCCAGCAGCCTCTCCCCCCGGGACTATGACACAGATACGCAGTATTTT.

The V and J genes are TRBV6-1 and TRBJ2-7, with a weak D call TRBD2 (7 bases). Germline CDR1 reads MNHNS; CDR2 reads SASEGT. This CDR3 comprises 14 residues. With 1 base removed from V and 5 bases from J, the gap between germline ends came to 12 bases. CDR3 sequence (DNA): TGTGCCAGCAGTGAAGGTAGGGGGGGCCACGAGCAGTACTTC. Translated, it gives CASSEGRGGHEQYF.

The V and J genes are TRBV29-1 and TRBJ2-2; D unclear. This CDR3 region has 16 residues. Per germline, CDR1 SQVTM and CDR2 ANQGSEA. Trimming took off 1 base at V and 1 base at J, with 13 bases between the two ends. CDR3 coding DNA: TGCAGCGTTGAAGGGGGAACCCCTCGGAACACCGGGGAGCTGTTTTTT. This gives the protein CSVEGGTPRNTGELFF.

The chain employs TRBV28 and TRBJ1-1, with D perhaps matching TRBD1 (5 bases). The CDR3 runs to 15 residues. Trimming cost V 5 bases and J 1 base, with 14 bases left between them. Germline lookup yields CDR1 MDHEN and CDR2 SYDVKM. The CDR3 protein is CASSRPGPGNTEAFF. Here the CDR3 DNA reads TGTGCCAGCAGTCGGCCGGGACCGGGGAACACTGAAGCTTTCTTT. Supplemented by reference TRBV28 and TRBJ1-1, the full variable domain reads DVKVTQSSRYLVKRTGEKVFLECVQDMDHENMFWYRQDPGLGLRLIYFSYDVKMKEKGDIPEGYSVSREKKERFSLILESASTNQTSMYLCASSRPGPGNTEAFFGQGTRLTVV.

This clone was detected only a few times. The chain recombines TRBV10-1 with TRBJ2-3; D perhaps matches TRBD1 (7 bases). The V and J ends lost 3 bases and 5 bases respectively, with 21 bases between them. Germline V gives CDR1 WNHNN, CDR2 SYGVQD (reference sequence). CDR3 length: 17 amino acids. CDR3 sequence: CASSDPGGGLMQDTQYF. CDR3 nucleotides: TGCGCCAGCAGTGACCCAGGAGGGGGCCTCATGCAAGATACGCAGTATTTT.

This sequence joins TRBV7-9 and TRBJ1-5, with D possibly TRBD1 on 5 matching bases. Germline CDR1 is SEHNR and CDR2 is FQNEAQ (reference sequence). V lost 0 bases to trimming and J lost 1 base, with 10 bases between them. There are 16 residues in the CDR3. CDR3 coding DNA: TGTGCCAGCAGCTTAGCATCCGGGGGAAGCAATCAGCCCCAGCATTTT. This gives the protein CASSLASGGSNQPQHF.